What follows are 7 T cell receptor beta chains derived from one specimen sequenced in a study of beta chain features in type 1 diabetes. General study points: In every one of the four CD4+ subsets, TCRB CDR3s were moderately but significantly shorter in Type 1 diabetes patients.

The entirety of the isolated RNA underwent reverse transcription, so expressed TCRB transcripts were sequenced. The table came from immunoSEQ multiplex PCR; TCRdb's copy has only in-frame clones and leaves some out. Of around 310,000 clones in the sample, about 13% were seen once. These TCRs are of unknown antigen specificity. The sequencing sample was made of naive CD4+ T cells from blood. The receptor set was obtained from a young woman with type 1 diabetes.

This clone was detected only a few times. The CDR3 region is CASSLDIRGDTQYF. The CDR3 DNA is TGTGCCAGCAGCTTAGATATAAGGGGGGATACGCAGTATTTT. The chain links TRBV11-2 to TRBJ2-3; perhaps TRBD1 as D (6 bases). Germline V gene sequence: CDR1 SGHAT, CDR2 FQNNGV. This CDR3 comprises 14 residues. V lost 0 bases to trimming and J lost 6 bases, with 10 bases between them.

J is TRBJ2-2 and V is TRBV9, with D possibly matching TRBD1 (5 bases). The CDR3 spans 13 residues. Germline values: CDR1 SGDLS, CDR2 YYNGEE. V was trimmed by 4 bases and J by 4 bases, leaving 8 bases between them. The CDR3: CASSRGGTGELFF. The CDR3 nucleotides read TGTGCCAGCAGCAGGGGTGGCACCGGGGAGCTGTTTTTT.

This clone has a handful of counts. The chain is built from TRBV19 and TRBJ2-5; 8 nucleotides match TRBD1. Germline values: CDR1 LNHDA, CDR2 SQIVND (reference sequence). J was trimmed by 1 base and V by 5 bases; bases with no gene match: 6. The CDR3 runs to 15 residues. The CDR3 sequence is CASSSLGQGQETQYF. Here the CDR3 DNA reads TGTGCCAGTAGTTCCCTTGGACAGGGCCAAGAGACCCAGTACTTC.

This clone occurred a few times. V and J are TRBV6-6 and TRBJ2-2; 8 positions match TRBD1. The CDR3 covers 16 residues. CDR1 and CDR2 (germline): MNHNY, SVGAGI (reference sequence). Losses at the gene ends were 7 bases for V and 1 base for J; bases not matched to a gene: 8. The CDR3 DNA follows: TGTGCCAGCACCCCCCGGACAGGGCGGAACACCGGGGAGCTGTTTTTT. It is translated as CASTPRTGRNTGELFF.

This clone occurred a few times. This rearrangement joins TRBV7-9 to TRBJ2-5, with D tentatively TRBD1 (5 bases). The J call may be incorrect, as the DNA end agrees better with TRBJ2-7. The CDR3 totals 13 residues. Germline loops: CDR1 SEHNR, CDR2 FQNEAQ (reference sequence). The CDR3 DNA reads TGTGCCAGCAGCCCCCCAGGGCGGTACGAGCAGTACTTC. As protein: CASSPPGRYEQYF.

The chain has TRBV9 and TRBJ1-1; 7 bases match TRBD1. With V trimmed by 3 bases and J by 0 bases, 5 bases remained unmatched. Germline V gene sequence: CDR1 SGDLS, CDR2 YYNGEE. The CDR3 extends over 15 amino acids. The CDR3 reads CASSAQQGMNTEAFF. As DNA, the CDR3 is TGTGCCAGCAGCGCCCAACAGGGGATGAACACTGAAGCTTTCTTT.

This clone was observed a handful of times. The CDR3 here is CASSQAGRRTDTQYF. The CDR3 nucleotides are TGTGCCAGTAGTCAAGCGGGGCGACGCACAGATACGCAGTATTTT. This chain joins TRBV19 and TRBJ2-3; 7 nucleotides agree with TRBD2. The V gene's germline CDR1 is LNHDA and CDR2 SQIVND (reference sequence). With 5 bases clipped from V and 1 base from J, the junction kept 6 bases outside the gene matches. This CDR3 is 15 amino acids long.